Below are 26 T cell receptor beta chains sequenced from a single sample in a study of blood T cell repertoires in COVID-19. The table came from immunoSEQ multiplex PCR; TCRdb's copy has only in-frame clones and leaves some out. The sample lists some 74,000 clones, approximately 87% occurring once. What was sequenced was peripheral blood. These receptors all come from a woman older than 75 with acute or convalescent COVID-19.

The chain links TRBV19 to TRBJ1-4; 9 bases match TRBD1. Germline loops: CDR1 LNHDA, CDR2 SQIVND (reference sequence). V was clipped by 5 bases and J by 6 bases; unmatched bases: 16. CDR3 length: 18 residues. CDR3 DNA: TGTGCCAGTAGTGACGGACAGGGGAATTTTTACCCTGATGAAAAACTGTTTTTT. Encoded protein: CASSDGQGNFYPDEKLFF.

As for this clone: At one end the junction does not follow the germline gene, possibly because of a read error. This chain links TRBV9 with TRBJ1-1; TRBD1 aligns across 9 bases. Germline V gene sequence: CDR1 SGDLS, CDR2 YYNGEE. The CDR3 is 18 amino acids. The CDR3 sequence: CASTPYGQGPQGFSEAFF. CDR3 in DNA: TGTGCGAGCACCCCCTACGGACAGGGGCCTCAGGGGTTCTCTGAAGCTTTCTTT. The entire variable domain, with the rest obtained from reference TRBV9 and TRBJ1-1, is as follows: DSGVTQTPKHLITATGQRVTLRCSPRSGDLSVYWYQQSLDQGLQFLIQYYNGEERAKGNILERFSAQQFPDLHSELNLSSLELGDSALYFCASTPYGQGPQGFSEAFFGQGTRLTVV.

This clone was observed a single time. The chain uses TRBV7-9 and TRBJ1-5; D is uncertain. Looked up from germline, CDR1 is SEHNR and CDR2 is FQNEAQ (reference sequence). CDR3 size: 13 residues. V gave up 3 bases and J gave up 3 bases, with 6 bases separating them. CDR3 in amino acids: CASSLGLNQPQHF. The CDR3, as DNA: TGTGCCAGCAGCTTGGGCCTCAATCAGCCCCAGCATTTT.

The V gene is TRBV19, the J gene TRBJ1-6; 7 nucleotides agree with TRBD1. The V segment lost 5 bases and the J segment 8 bases; nucleotides outside the gene matches: 15. CDR3 length: 17 amino acids. The germline CDR1 and CDR2 sequences are LNHDA and SQIVND (reference sequence). CDR3: CASSEKSTGVVHSPLHF. In nucleotides, the CDR3 is TGTGCCAGTAGTGAGAAAAGCACAGGGGTTGTTCATTCACCCCTCCACTTT.

Here the CDR3 DNA reads TGCGCCAGCAGTGAGGGGCAGGGGTACTACGAGCAGTACTTC. This encodes CASSEGQGYYEQYF. V and J are TRBV10-2 and TRBJ2-7, with a tentative D call TRBD1 (6 bases). V lost 2 bases, J lost 3 bases, and 11 bases lay in between. The CDR3 extends over 14 amino acids. The germline V gene encodes CDR1 WSHSY and CDR2 SAAADI.

V and J are TRBV21-1 and TRBJ1-2; the D call in the table, TRBD1, was not verified against the DNA. TRBV21-1 is annotated as a pseudogene. This CDR3 region has 13 residues. The CDR3 bases are TGTGCCACCGAAGTCGACAGGGGGGACGGCTACACCTTC. This sequence encodes CATEVDRGDGYTF.

V gene TRBV6-5 combines with J gene TRBJ1-1, with a tentative D call TRBD1 (6 bases). The CDR3 has 14 residues. The V gene's germline CDR1 is MNHEY and CDR2 SVGAGI. Trimming stripped 6 bases from V and 1 base from J, with 12 bases between. The CDR3 DNA reads TGTGCCAGCAGCCCGGGACACCGGAACACTGAAGCTTTCTTT. Protein sequence: CASSPGHRNTEAFF.

The genes are TRBV7-2 and TRBJ2-1, with 13 bases aligning to TRBD2. The CDR3 totals 15 residues. Trimming at V came to 5 bases and at J to 9 bases, leaving 7 bases not matched to a gene. Germline V gene lookup returns CDR1 SGHTA and CDR2 FQGNSA. Here the CDR3 DNA reads TGTGCCAGCAGCCCCCGGACTAGCGGGAGTAGTGAGCAGTTCTTC. Translation: CASSPRTSGSSEQFF.

V is TRBV3-1 (or the pseudogene TRBV3-2) and J is TRBJ2-7; a weak D match, TRBD1 (6 bases). V was clipped by 4 bases and J by 7 bases, with 14 bases between them. Per the germline V gene, CDR1 is LGHDT and CDR2 is YNNKEL (reference sequence). The CDR3 loop spans 13 amino acids. In DNA, the CDR3 is TGTGCCAGCAGCCTTTACGACGGACAGGAGCAGTACTTC. It translates to CASSLYDGQEQYF.

The CDR3 region is CASSFGTGAQETQYF. The CDR3 coding sequence is TGTGCCAGCAGTTTCGGAACAGGGGCGCAAGAGACCCAGTACTTC. The rearrangement joins TRBV28 to TRBJ2-5; 7 bases match TRBD1. Germline values: CDR1 MDHEN, CDR2 SYDVKM. V was pared by 3 bases and J by 2 bases, with 6 bases of the junction left unmatched. CDR3 length equals 15 residues.

The chain combines TRBV13 with TRBJ2-1; the match to TRBD2 covers 8 bases. Germline values: CDR1 PRHDT, CDR2 FYEKMQ (reference sequence). The V segment lost 5 bases and the J segment 8 bases; nucleotides outside the gene matches: 17. The CDR3 extends over 17 amino acids. In DNA, the CDR3 is TGTGCCAGCAGCCCGCGAGGAGCGGGAGCCCCCTGGGATGAGCAGTTCTTC. Its translation is CASSPRGAGAPWDEQFF.

The chain is built from TRBV10-3 and TRBJ2-3; no reliable D call. Germline V gene data show CDR1 as ENHRY and CDR2 as SYGVKD. V was cut by 0 bases and J by 3 bases, with 7 bases left in between. This CDR3 is 14 amino acids long. This CDR3 is CAISESGQTDTQYF. The CDR3 region has the DNA TGTGCCATCAGTGAGTCTGGGCAAACAGATACGCAGTATTTT.

The gene calls are TRBV5-1 and TRBJ2-1, with TRBD2 identical over 7 bases. The CDR3 runs 20 residues. Germline values: CDR1 SGHRS, CDR2 YFSETQ. Trimming removed 1 base from V and 8 bases from J; junction bases left unmatched: 24. The CDR3 is CASSLYPRAGVSRVGDEQFF. The CDR3 DNA reads TGCGCCAGCAGCTTGTACCCCAGGGCGGGAGTCTCCAGGGTTGGCGATGAGCAGTTCTTC. Complete variable domain (other parts from reference TRBV5-1 and TRBJ2-1): KAGVTQTPRYLIKTRGQQVTLSCSPISGHRSVSWYQQTPGQGLQFLFEYFSETQRNKGNFPGRFSGRQFSNSRSEMNVSTLELGDSALYLCASSLYPRAGVSRVGDEQFFGPGTRLTVL.

V is TRBV6-6 and J is TRBJ2-3; D is ambiguous. The germline V gene encodes CDR1 MNHNY and CDR2 SVGAGI (reference sequence). This CDR3 contains 14 residues. V lost 2 bases and J 2 bases, leaving 8 bases between the germline ends. In DNA, the CDR3 is TGTGCCAGCAGTTACACACAGACCACAGATACGCAGTATTTT. Translation gives CASSYTQTTDTQYF.

The chain links TRBV5-1 to TRBJ1-3; D may be TRBD1 (6 bases). Germline V gene data show CDR1 as SGHRS and CDR2 as YFSETQ. The CDR3 is made up of 17 amino acids. Between the trimmed V and J ends, which lost 0 bases and 1 base, there was a span of 14 bases. The CDR3 is CASSLEQGGVSGNTIYF. As DNA, the CDR3 is TGCGCCAGCAGCTTGGAACAGGGCGGTGTTTCTGGAAACACCATATATTTT.

The rearrangement links TRBV6-4 to TRBJ2-2; weak D call: TRBD1 (6 bases). The germline gives CDR1 MRHNA, CDR2 SNTAGT. CDR3 size: 13 residues. V gave up 6 bases and J gave up 5 bases, with 10 bases separating them. CDR3 coding DNA: TGTGCCAGCAGGGCACAGGGAACCGGGGAGCTGTTTTTT. Translating it yields CASRAQGTGELFF.

This sequence joins TRBV19 and TRBJ2-5; D possibly corresponds to TRBD2 (5 bases). Germline CDR1 and CDR2: LNHDA and SQIVND (reference sequence). V lost 1 base, J lost 6 bases, and 12 bases lay in between. The CDR3 runs to 14 residues. The CDR3 DNA sequence: TGTGCCAGTAGTATAGCGGGGAGTGGAAAGACCCAGTACTTC. Translation: CASSIAGSGKTQYF.

The chain joins TRBV2 to TRBJ2-1; the D is unclear. CDR3 size: 13 residues. Trimming pared 6 bases from V and 7 bases from J, leaving 13 bases between. Germline loops: CDR1 SNHLY, CDR2 FYNNEI. In DNA, the CDR3 is TGTGCCAGCAGGGCCCAACCCCCTAATGAGCAGTTCTTC. Translated, it gives CASRAQPPNEQFF.

This clone was seen once. The chain joins TRBV19 to TRBJ2-5; TRBD1 aligns across 8 bases. Germline V gene data show CDR1 as LNHDA and CDR2 as SQIVND (reference sequence). Trimming removed 4 bases from V and 5 bases from J; junction bases left unmatched: 0. The length of the CDR3 is 12 residues. CDR3 sequence: CASSRTGETQYF. The CDR3 DNA reads TGTGCCAGTAGTAGGACAGGGGAGACCCAGTACTTC.

The chain couples TRBV5-6 to TRBJ2-6, with 7 bases matching TRBD1. The CDR3 length is 17 residues. With 0 bases clipped from V and 0 bases from J, the junction kept 3 bases outside the gene matches. Per germline, CDR1 SGHDT and CDR2 YYEEEE. CDR3 residues: CASSLEWDSSGANVLTF. The CDR3 DNA is TGTGCCAGCAGCTTGGAGTGGGACAGCTCTGGGGCCAACGTCCTGACTTTC.

The V and J genes are TRBV30 and TRBJ2-7, with 8 bases aligning to TRBD1. The CDR3 totals 13 residues. V trimming: 2 bases; J trimming: 3 bases; junction bases outside the gene matches: 3. Germline values: CDR1 GTSNPN, CDR2 SVGIG (reference sequence). Here the CDR3 reads CAWSPDRGYEQYF. The DNA for the CDR3 is TGTGCCTGGAGTCCAGACAGGGGCTACGAGCAGTACTTC.

This chain uses TRBV19 with TRBJ1-4, with a possible D match to TRBD1 (5 bases). This CDR3 is 16 amino acids long. The ends were cut back, 5 bases at V and 0 bases at J, with 13 bases in the middle. Per the germline V gene, CDR1 is LNHDA and CDR2 is SQIVND (reference sequence). The CDR3 loop reads CASSLRGFATNEKLFF. The CDR3 DNA follows: TGTGCCAGTAGTTTAAGGGGATTTGCAACTAATGAAAAACTGTTTTTT. Using reference TRBV19 and TRBJ1-4 for the parts outside the CDR3, the full variable domain is DGGITQSPKYLFRKEGQNVTLSCEQNLNHDAMYWYRQDPGQGLRLIYYSQIVNDFQKGDIAEGYSVSREKKESFPLTVTSAQKNPTAFYLCASSLRGFATNEKLFFGSGTQLSVL.

This clone turned up a few times. The V call is TRBV18, the J call TRBJ1-5, with D unresolved. The germline gives CDR1 KGHSH, CDR2 LQKENI. The CDR3 is 13 residues long. V lost 2 bases to trimming and J lost 5 bases, with 7 bases between them. In DNA, the CDR3 is TGTGCCAGCTCACCAGGGCAGGATCAGCCCCAGCATTTT. Protein product: CASSPGQDQPQHF.

The V gene is TRBV5-1, the J gene TRBJ2-3; 7 nucleotides align to TRBD2. This CDR3 spans 15 amino acids. Per the germline V gene, CDR1 is SGHRS and CDR2 is YFSETQ. J lost 4 bases, V lost 0 bases, and 5 bases had no gene match. The CDR3 loop is CASSLGGGWSDTQYF. CDR3 coding DNA: TGCGCCAGCAGCTTGGGCGGGGGTTGGTCAGATACGCAGTATTTT. Based on the CDR3 plus reference TRBV5-1 and TRBJ2-3, the full variable domain is KAGVTQTPRYLIKTRGQQVTLSCSPISGHRSVSWYQQTPGQGLQFLFEYFSETQRNKGNFPGRFSGRQFSNSRSEMNVSTLELGDSALYLCASSLGGGWSDTQYFGPGTRLTVL.

This chain joins TRBV5-1 and TRBJ1-1; no clear D gene. CDR1 and CDR2 from the germline V gene are SGHRS and YFSETQ. CDR3 size: 12 residues. V lost 0 bases and J lost 8, with 8 bases in between. The CDR3 region is CASSLETDEAFF. The CDR3 region has the DNA TGCGCCAGCAGCTTGGAGACTGACGAAGCTTTCTTT. The full variable domain, completed using reference TRBV5-1 and TRBJ1-1, is KAGVTQTPRYLIKTRGQQVTLSCSPISGHRSVSWYQQTPGQGLQFLFEYFSETQRNKGNFPGRFSGRQFSNSRSEMNVSTLELGDSALYLCASSLETDEAFFGQGTRLTVV.

Only a few counts were recorded for this clone. This chain connects TRBV12-3 or TRBV12-4 to TRBJ1-1; D possibly corresponds to TRBD1 (5 bases). CDR3 length equals 13 residues. V lost 8 bases to trimming and J lost 1 base, with 11 bases between them. In nucleotides, the CDR3 is TGTGCCAGCCTCAGGGTAAGGAACACTGAAGCTTTCTTT. Its protein is CASLRVRNTEAFF.